This T cell receptor (beta chain) was profiled in a study of T cell responses to AZD1222 COVID-19 vaccine. Second-dose intervals of approximately 4 or approximately 12 weeks were pooled. This clone was found a few times. Its antigen remains unknown. Here immunoSEQ multiplex PCR was the method, and the copy in TCRdb shows in-frame clones only, minus some. The sample has about 63,000 clones; about four fifths are singletons. With 5 bases removed from V and 8 bases from J, the gap between germline ends came to 22 bases. Per the germline V gene, CDR1 is SGHTA and CDR2 is FQGNSA. This CDR3 is 16 amino acids long. General observations from the study: After two AZD1222 doses, spike-specific TCR breadth and depth rose versus day 0. Regions 160-218 and 743-854 held dominance among vaccine-associated CD4 TCRs, which spanned spike. Seropositive AZD1222 recipients at baseline numbered only 6 or 7.

This chain connects TRBV7-2 to TRBJ2-1; no firm D call. The sequence was collected from an adult who received the AZD1222 COVID-19 vaccine. Sequences were derived from peripheral blood, sampled 28 days after the second AZD1222 dose. As DNA, the CDR3 is TGTGCCAGCAGCCCAGGCGGTCACCAAAGGGTTTATGAGCAGTTCTTC. Translation gives CASSPGGHQRVYEQFF.